This T cell receptor beta chain was sequenced in a study of cytomegalovirus exposure and HLA in healthy donors. Findings and caveats of the study: CMV serostatus was the only recorded immune exposure for donors. Trimming of TCR beta V- and J-genes showed a link, identified in a later analysis, to a missense DCLRE1C variant.

With regard to this clone: Its antigen is currently unknown.

This CDR3 has 15 amino acids. The J segment lost 2 bases and the V segment lost 2 bases, leaving 6 bases of the junction unmatched. Germline assignment: CDR1 SGHNT and CDR2 YYREEE (reference sequence). The PCR had 60 Vbeta and 13 Jbeta primers. Data came from immunoSEQ multiplex PCR; TCRdb stores just in-frame clones and leaves some out. The sample has some 160,000 clones; around 84% are singletons. The TCR originated in a male donor in good health and CMV-seropositive. This chain connects TRBV5-4 to TRBJ2-5, with 7 positions matching TRBD1. The specimen was PBMCs. CDR3 sequence reads: CASSFWAGGQETQYF. CDR3 nucleotides: TGTGCCAGCAGCTTTTGGGCAGGGGGACAAGAGACCCAGTACTTC. The full variable domain, rest sourced from reference TRBV5-4 and TRBJ2-5, is ETGVTQSPTHLIKTRGQQVTLRCSSQSGHNTVSWYQQALGQGPQFIFQYYREEENGRGNFPPRFSGLQFPNYSSELNVNALELDDSALYLCASSFWAGGQETQYFGPGTRLLVL.